This note documents a single T cell receptor (beta chain) sequence. Its antigen is currently unknown. This entry belongs to a study of T cell responses to AZD1222 COVID-19 vaccine. The study's findings and limits: There were vaccine-associated CD4 TCRs across spike, dominant at 160-218 and 743-854.

Trimming cost V 7 bases and J 1 base, with 13 bases left between them. CDR1 and CDR2 (germline): SGHTA, FQGNSA. This CDR3 spans 14 amino acids. TCRdb keeps only in-frame clones here, not all; method: immunoSEQ multiplex PCR. The repertoire holds approximately 120,000 clones, approximately 85% seen once, with approximately 4.4% in the top ten. The TCR was taken from an adult who received the AZD1222 COVID-19 vaccine. The chain carries TRBV7-2 and TRBJ1-1, with D possibly being TRBD1 (6 bases). The source was peripheral blood, collected 28 days after the second AZD1222 dose. CDR3 coding DNA: TGTGCCAGCACCCAGGGACAAAAGAACACTGAAGCTTTCTTT. This encodes CASTQGQKNTEAFF.